The 30 T cell receptor beta chains presented below share a single source sample, sequenced in a study of T-cell memory formation after mild COVID-19. TCRdb re-called the 5' RACE reads through MiXCR, storing one row per CDR3 protein. The table shows about 290,000 distinct CDR3 sequences, with about a sixth occurring only once. Sequenced input: PBMCs or a T cell subset sorted from them (not recorded which). The source is a man aged 18-30 years who had mild COVID-19 (a few samples of this study predate the infection). Cell type and time point are not known.

This clonotype has a count of ten or more. The chain recombines TRBV12-3 or TRBV12-4 with TRBJ1-1, with 10 bases aligning to TRBD1. V shed 3 bases, J shed 6 bases, and the junction held 7 bases outside the gene matches. The CDR3 is 15 residues long. The CDR3 bases are TGTGCCAGCAGTTTTGGACAGGGGGGTGTGGCTGAAGCTTTCTTT. This sequence encodes CASSFGQGGVAEAFF.

The rearrangement uses TRBV7-2 and TRBJ2-5; maybe TRBD1 (5 bases). CDR1 and CDR2 (germline): SGHTA, FQGNSA. Trimming shortened V by 3 bases and J by 4 bases, and 9 bases separated the two germline ends. This CDR3 has 13 residues. CDR3 sequence (DNA): TGTGCCAGCAGCTTTGTAAGGGGAGAGACCCAGTACTTC. The encoded protein is CASSFVRGETQYF.

The chain employs TRBV30 and TRBJ1-6, with D perhaps matching TRBD1 (5 bases). The germline V and J ends were trimmed by 0 bases and 9 bases, with 15 bases remaining between them. The CDR3 is made up of 15 amino acids. Germline CDR1 GTSNPN, CDR2 SVGIG (reference sequence). This CDR3 is CAWSVLGAGSSPLHF. The CDR3 bases are TGTGCCTGGAGTGTACTCGGGGCAGGATCTTCACCCCTCCACTTT.

In its sample, this clonotype was seen many times. This rearrangement joins TRBV5-1 to TRBJ2-1; D is ambiguous. CDR1 and CDR2 from the germline V gene are SGHRS and YFSETQ. Trimming shortened V by 0 bases and J by 0 bases, and 7 bases separated the two germline ends. The CDR3 spans 15 residues. As DNA, the CDR3 is TGCGCCAGCAGCTTGGTAGATAGCTCCTACAATGAGCAGTTCTTC. Translation gives CASSLVDSSYNEQFF.

The V call is TRBV28, the J call TRBJ1-1; D gene unclear. V lost 8 bases and J 0 bases, leaving 19 bases between the germline ends. CDR1 is MDHEN and CDR2 is SYDVKM in the germline V gene. CDR3 length: 16 amino acids. The CDR3 is CASVPWATTMNTEAFF. CDR3 in DNA: TGTGCCAGCGTCCCGTGGGCTACGACCATGAACACTGAAGCTTTCTTT.

V usage is TRBV7-2 and J usage is TRBJ1-5; D uncertain. The germline V and J ends were trimmed by 0 bases and 5 bases, with 2 bases remaining between them. Germline V gene lookup returns CDR1 SGHTA and CDR2 FQGNSA. The CDR3 is 12 residues long. The CDR3: CASSLAHQPQHF. The CDR3 nucleotides are TGTGCCAGCAGCTTAGCCCATCAGCCCCAGCATTTT.

The rearrangement uses TRBV18 and TRBJ2-7; unclear D gene. This CDR3 is 12 amino acids long. In germline, CDR1 is KGHSH, CDR2 LQKENI. Trimming took off 3 bases at V and 3 bases at J, with 6 bases between the two ends. CDR3 coding DNA: TGTGCCAGCTCACCGTCGATCTACGAGCAGTACGTC. Its protein is CASSPSIYEQYV.

V gene TRBV4-1 combines with J gene TRBJ2-3, with D possibly TRBD1 on 6 matching bases. V was clipped by 3 bases and J by 4 bases, with 11 bases between them. Germline CDR1 is MGHRA and CDR2 is YSYEKL. CDR3 length: 14 amino acids. The CDR3 DNA reads as TGCGCCAGCAGCCAGCTCAACAGGGCAGATACGCAGTATTTT. Its protein is CASSQLNRADTQYF.

This clonotype has a handful of counts. The chain is built from TRBV12-3 or TRBV12-4 and TRBJ2-5; 12 positions agree with TRBD2. Trimming at V came to 5 bases and at J to 3 bases, leaving 7 bases not matched to a gene. This CDR3 contains 16 residues. The CDR3, as DNA: TGTGCCAGCAGTCCTATGACTAGCGGGGGCGAAGAGACCCAGTACTTC. Translating it yields CASSPMTSGGEETQYF.

This clonotype has a handful of counts. The V gene is TRBV28, the J gene TRBJ2-1; 14 bases agree with TRBD2. V gave up 2 bases and J gave up 6 bases; unmatched junction bases: 3. Germline V gives CDR1 MDHEN, CDR2 SYDVKM. This CDR3 is built from 16 residues. The CDR3 protein is CASSLEGLAGANEQFF. The DNA for the CDR3 is TGTGCCAGCAGTTTAGAGGGACTAGCGGGGGCCAATGAGCAGTTCTTC. Supplemented by reference TRBV28 and TRBJ2-1, the full variable domain reads DVKVTQSSRYLVKRTGEKVFLECVQDMDHENMFWYRQDPGLGLRLIYFSYDVKMKEKGDIPEGYSVSREKKERFSLILESASTNQTSMYLCASSLEGLAGANEQFFGPGTRLTVL.

In its sample, this clonotype was seen a few times. The CDR3 DNA sequence: TGCGCCAGCAGCCCTCGCGAGGAGCTTTTCTTT. It codes for CASSPREELFF. The chain combines TRBV4-1 with TRBJ1-1, with no clear D. Germline V lookup: CDR1 MGHRA, CDR2 YSYEKL. The V and J ends lost 4 bases and 13 bases respectively, with 13 bases between them. The CDR3 length is 11 residues.

This clonotype was observed a handful of times. J is TRBJ2-3 and V is TRBV20-1; D not certain. CDR1 is DFQATT and CDR2 is SNEGSKA in the germline V gene (reference sequence). This CDR3 is built from 13 residues. V shed 3 bases and J shed 0 bases, with 7 bases lying between them. The DNA for the CDR3 is TGCAGTGCTAGTCTGGTGAGCACAGATACGCAGTATTTT. Translated: CSASLVSTDTQYF.

This clonotype was counted a few times. The chain combines TRBV29-1 with TRBJ2-1; 11 nucleotides line up with TRBD1. In germline, CDR1 is SQVTM, CDR2 ANQGSEA. There are 14 residues in the CDR3. V trimming: 6 bases; J trimming: 7 bases; junction bases outside the gene matches: 8. Here the CDR3 reads CSVPGDRGKNEQFF. DNA of the CDR3: TGCAGCGTCCCCGGGGACAGGGGGAAGAATGAGCAGTTCTTC.

This clonotype was counted a few times. This chain links TRBV5-1 with TRBJ1-2, with unresolved D. This CDR3 is 13 amino acids long. The germline gives CDR1 SGHRS, CDR2 YFSETQ. V shed 0 bases and J shed 4 bases, with 7 bases lying between them. This CDR3 is CASSLEKGYGYTF. CDR3 bases: TGCGCCAGCAGCTTGGAGAAAGGCTATGGCTACACCTTC.

The chain combines TRBV29-1 with TRBJ2-5; weak D call: TRBD2 (7 bases). This CDR3 region has 14 residues. CDR1 is SQVTM and CDR2 is ANQGSEA in the germline V gene. The V and J ends lost 7 bases and 4 bases respectively, with 19 bases between them. CDR3 nucleotide sequence: TGCAGCGCCCGAAGGGGGGGAGAGGGAGAGACCCAGTACTTC. Translation gives CSARRGGEGETQYF.

The CDR3 nucleotides are TGTGCCAGCAGCTCGACAGGGTGGAATGAGCAGTTCTTC. This gives the protein CASSSTGWNEQFF. This chain joins TRBV5-6 and TRBJ2-1; 7 bases fit TRBD1. Germline assignment: CDR1 SGHDT and CDR2 YYEEEE. The junction had 4 bases not matched to a gene; V was cut back by 3 bases and J by 7 bases. This CDR3 spans 13 amino acids.

This clonotype was detected only a few times. The chain has TRBV20-1 and TRBJ1-1; 8 positions match TRBD1. CDR1 is DFQATT, CDR2 SNEGSKA, per germline (reference sequence). With 0 bases clipped from V and 7 bases from J, the junction kept 4 bases outside the gene matches. The length of the CDR3 is 13 residues. CDR3 in DNA: TGCAGTGCTAGAGACAGGGGGCCGGTTGAAGCTTTCTTT. This gives the protein CSARDRGPVEAFF.

This rearrangement joins TRBV2 to TRBJ1-1; possibly TRBD1 for D (5 bases). This CDR3 is 16 amino acids long. V lost 6 bases to trimming and J lost 6 bases, with 23 bases between them. Germline CDR1 reads SNHLY; CDR2 reads FYNNEI. Written as DNA, the CDR3 is TGTGCCAGCAGCCGGGACCGACGCCTCCCGTACGCTGAAGCTTTCTTT. Translation gives CASSRDRRLPYAEAFF.

This clonotype turned up a few times. The chain joins TRBV7-2 to TRBJ1-1, with D possibly being TRBD1 (5 bases). Germline CDR1 is SGHTA and CDR2 is FQGNSA. The CDR3 is 14 residues long. V dropped 1 base and J dropped 6 bases, with 12 bases sitting between them. In nucleotides, the CDR3 is TGTGCCAGCAGCTTAGGGCAGGGATGGGCTGAAGCTTTCTTT. Its translation: CASSLGQGWAEAFF. The variable domain in full, completed from reference TRBV7-2 and TRBJ1-1, reads GAGVSQSPSNKVTEKGKDVELRCDPISGHTALYWYRQSLGQGLEFLIYFQGNSAPDKSGLPSDRFSAERTGGSVSTLTIQRTQQEDSAVYLCASSLGQGWAEAFFGQGTRLTVV.

The chain links TRBV24-1 to TRBJ2-1; TRBD1 aligns across 7 bases. The CDR3 totals 16 residues. CDR1 and CDR2 from the germline V gene are KGHDR and SFDVKD. V was clipped by 5 bases and J by 1 base; unmatched bases: 7. In nucleotides, the CDR3 is TGTGCCACCAGTGCCGACAGGGTAGGGTCCTACAATGAGCAGTTCTTC. Translated: CATSADRVGSYNEQFF.

This sequence joins TRBV20-1 and TRBJ1-1, with 7 bases that match TRBD1. The CDR3 extends over 13 amino acids. The V segment lost 6 bases and the J segment 5 bases; nucleotides outside the gene matches: 9. CDR1 and CDR2 from the germline V gene are DFQATT and SNEGSKA (reference sequence). The CDR3 protein is CSARQGTRTEAFF. The CDR3 coding sequence is TGCAGTGCAAGACAGGGTACTAGAACTGAAGCTTTCTTT.

This clonotype was seen a few times. The chain couples TRBV3-1 to TRBJ1-3; no clear D gene. This CDR3 has 13 amino acids. The germline gives CDR1 LGHDT, CDR2 YNNKEL (reference sequence). Trimming cost V 2 bases and J 5 bases, with 7 bases left between them. This chain's CDR3 is CASSQSARNTIYF. The CDR3 DNA reads as TGTGCCAGCAGCCAATCGGCAAGAAACACCATATATTTT.

The gene calls are TRBV7-9 and TRBJ2-5; TRBD2 agrees at 7 bases. CDR1 is SEHNR and CDR2 is FQNEAQ in the germline V gene (reference sequence). J was trimmed by 5 bases and V by 4 bases; bases with no gene match: 7. CDR3 length: 14 residues. Here the CDR3 reads CASSSATSRETQYF. CDR3 sequence (DNA): TGTGCCAGCAGCTCCGCGACTAGCCGGGAGACCCAGTACTTC.

This clonotype came up a few times. CDR3 sequence: CASSQGTLGLAAGTQYF. The DNA of the CDR3 is TGTGCCAGCAGCCAAGGAACACTAGGACTAGCGGCCGGTACGCAGTATTTT. The chain is built from TRBV12-3 or TRBV12-4 and TRBJ2-3; 10 nucleotides line up with TRBD2. V dropped 6 bases and J dropped 8; count of bases not matched to a gene: 17. The CDR3 is 17 amino acids.

The gene calls are TRBV12-3 or TRBV12-4 and TRBJ1-4; 7 bases are shared with TRBD1. Trimming took 8 bases from V and 5 from J; bases not matched to a gene: 5. The CDR3 consists of 13 residues. The CDR3 region has the DNA TGTGCCAGCCTGGACAGGAACAATGAAAAACTGTTTTTT. Its protein is CASLDRNNEKLFF.

This clonotype has only a few counts. V is TRBV10-3 and J is TRBJ2-3; D call uncertain. The CDR3 has 13 residues. V was trimmed by 0 bases and J by 14 bases, leaving 15 bases between them. Germline V gene sequence: CDR1 ENHRY, CDR2 SYGVKD. The CDR3 here is CAISESILDPRYF. The CDR3 coding sequence is TGTGCCATCAGTGAGTCGATTCTGGACCCCAGGTATTTT.

This clonotype was recorded a few times. The V call is TRBV7-3, the J call TRBJ1-1; 7 bases agree with TRBD1. V was pared by 6 bases and J by 8 bases, with 6 bases of the junction left unmatched. Looked up from germline, CDR1 is SGHTA and CDR2 is FQGTGA. The CDR3 is 12 amino acids. DNA of the CDR3: TGTGCCAGCAGTCAACCGGGACAGGAAGCTTTCTTT. Its protein is CASSQPGQEAFF.

This clonotype has at least ten counts. J is TRBJ2-1 and V is TRBV7-6; possibly TRBD1 for D (5 bases). This CDR3 is built from 13 residues. From germline, CDR1 is SGHVS and CDR2 FNYEAQ. V gave up 1 base and J gave up 9 bases, with 10 bases separating them. The CDR3 spells CASSLGGLGEQFF. CDR3 bases: TGTGCCAGCAGCTTAGGGGGCCTGGGTGAGCAGTTCTTC.

This clonotype showed up just a few times. V usage is TRBV5-1 and J usage is TRBJ2-2; perhaps TRBD1 as D (7 bases). V gave up 7 bases and J gave up 3 bases, with 13 bases separating them. The CDR3 runs 14 residues. Germline V gene sequence: CDR1 SGHRS, CDR2 YFSETQ. The CDR3 sequence: CASSEGQYTGELFF. In nucleotides, the CDR3 is TGCGCCAGCTCGGAGGGACAGTACACCGGGGAGCTGTTTTTT.

This clonotype was counted only a few times. This chain joins TRBV7-3 and TRBJ2-2, with 11 positions matching TRBD1. J was trimmed by 4 bases and V by 5 bases; bases with no gene match: 6. Germline-derived CDR1 and CDR2 are SGHTA and FQGTGA. CDR3 length: 16 amino acids. The CDR3 here is CASSHGQGAGTGELFF. The CDR3 DNA reads TGTGCCAGCAGCCACGGACAGGGGGCAGGCACCGGGGAGCTGTTTTTT. Variable domain in full (rest from reference TRBV7-3 and TRBJ2-2): GAGVSQTPSNKVTEKGKYVELRCDPISGHTALYWYRQSLGQGPEFLIYFQGTGAADDSGLPNDRFFAVRPEGSVSTLKIQRTERGDSAVYLCASSHGQGAGTGELFFGEGSRLTVL.